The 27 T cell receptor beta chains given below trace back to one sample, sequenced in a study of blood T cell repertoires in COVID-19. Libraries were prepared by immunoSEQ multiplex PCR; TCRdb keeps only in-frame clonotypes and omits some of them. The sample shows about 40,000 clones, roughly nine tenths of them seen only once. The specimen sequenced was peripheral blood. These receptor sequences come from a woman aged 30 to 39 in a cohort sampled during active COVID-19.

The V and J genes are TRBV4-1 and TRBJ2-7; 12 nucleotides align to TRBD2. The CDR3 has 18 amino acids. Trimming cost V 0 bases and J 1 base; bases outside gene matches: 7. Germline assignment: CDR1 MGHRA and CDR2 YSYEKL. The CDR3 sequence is CASSQETLAGGASYEQYF. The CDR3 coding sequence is TGCGCCAGCAGCCAAGAAACCCTAGCGGGAGGGGCGTCCTACGAGCAGTACTTC.

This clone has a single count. The CDR3 spells CASSPGQGTNTEAFF. The CDR3 region has the DNA TGTGCCAGCAGTCCCGGACAGGGAACGAACACTGAAGCTTTCTTT. The J gene is TRBJ1-1, the V gene TRBV28, with TRBD1 matching 8 bases. V shed 5 bases and J 1 base; nucleotides not matched to a gene: 6. This CDR3 is built from 15 residues. Germline values: CDR1 MDHEN, CDR2 SYDVKM. Filled out from reference TRBV28 and TRBJ1-1, the complete variable domain reads DVKVTQSSRYLVKRTGEKVFLECVQDMDHENMFWYRQDPGLGLRLIYFSYDVKMKEKGDIPEGYSVSREKKERFSLILESASTNQTSMYLCASSPGQGTNTEAFFGQGTRLTVV.

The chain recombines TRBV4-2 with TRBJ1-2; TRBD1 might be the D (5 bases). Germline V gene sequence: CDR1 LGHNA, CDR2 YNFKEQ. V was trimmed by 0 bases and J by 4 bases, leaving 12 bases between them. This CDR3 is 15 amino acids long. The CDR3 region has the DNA TGTGCCAGCAGCCAAGATCTTGACAGCCTCTATGGCTACACCTTC. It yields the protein CASSQDLDSLYGYTF.

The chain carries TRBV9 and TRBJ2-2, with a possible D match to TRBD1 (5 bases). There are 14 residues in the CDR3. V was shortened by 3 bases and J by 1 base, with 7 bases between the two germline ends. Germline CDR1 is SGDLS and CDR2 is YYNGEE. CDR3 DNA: TGTGCCAGCAGCGGACAGTTGAACACCGGGGAGCTGTTTTTT. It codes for CASSGQLNTGELFF.

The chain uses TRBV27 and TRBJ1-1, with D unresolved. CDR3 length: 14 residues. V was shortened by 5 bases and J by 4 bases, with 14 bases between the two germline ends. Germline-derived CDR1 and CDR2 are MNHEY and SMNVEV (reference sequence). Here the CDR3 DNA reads TGTGCCAGCAGTAGATCCCAGGTTCTCACTGAAGCTTTCTTT. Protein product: CASSRSQVLTEAFF.

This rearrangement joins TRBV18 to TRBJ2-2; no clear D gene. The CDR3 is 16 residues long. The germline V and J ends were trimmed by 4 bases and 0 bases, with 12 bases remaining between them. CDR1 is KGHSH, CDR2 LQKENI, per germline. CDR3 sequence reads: CASSLVSATNTGELFF. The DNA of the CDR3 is TGTGCCAGCTCACTTGTAAGCGCCACGAACACCGGGGAGCTGTTTTTT.

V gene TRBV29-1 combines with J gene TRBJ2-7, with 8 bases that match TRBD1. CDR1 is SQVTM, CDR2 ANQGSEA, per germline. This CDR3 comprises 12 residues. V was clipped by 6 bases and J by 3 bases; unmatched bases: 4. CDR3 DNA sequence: TGCAGCGTAAAGACAGGGGACTACGAGCAGTACTTC. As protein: CSVKTGDYEQYF.

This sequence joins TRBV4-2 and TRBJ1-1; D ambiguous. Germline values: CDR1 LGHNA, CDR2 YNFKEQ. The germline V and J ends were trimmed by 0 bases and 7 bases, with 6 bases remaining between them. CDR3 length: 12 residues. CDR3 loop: CASSQDTVEAFF. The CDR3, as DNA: TGTGCCAGCAGCCAAGACACAGTTGAAGCTTTCTTT.

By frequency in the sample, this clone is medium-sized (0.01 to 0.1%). The DNA for the CDR3 is TGTGCCTGGAGGCTAGCGGGAGGAGCAGATACGCAGTATTTT. Protein sequence: CAWRLAGGADTQYF. The chain carries TRBV30 and TRBJ2-3; 11 bases align to TRBD2. CDR1 GTSNPN and CDR2 SVGIG come from the germline V gene (reference sequence). The V segment lost 3 bases and the J segment 4 bases; nucleotides outside the gene matches: 3. The length of the CDR3 is 14 residues.

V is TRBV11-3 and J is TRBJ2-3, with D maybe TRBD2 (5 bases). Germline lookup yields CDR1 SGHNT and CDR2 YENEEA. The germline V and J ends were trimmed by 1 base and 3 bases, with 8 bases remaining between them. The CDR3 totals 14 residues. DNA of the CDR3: TGTGCCAGCAGCTTAGGAGGACTGACAGATACGCAGTATTTT. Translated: CASSLGGLTDTQYF.

The CDR3 sequence: CASSLGHYNSPLHF. In nucleotides, the CDR3 is TGTGCCAGCAGCTTAGGACACTATAATTCACCCCTCCACTTT. The chain links TRBV11-2 to TRBJ1-6, with D hard to call. With 1 base removed from V and 3 bases from J, the gap between germline ends came to 4 bases. Germline V gene data show CDR1 as SGHAT and CDR2 as FQNNGV. The CDR3 runs 14 residues. Combining the CDR3 with reference TRBV11-2 and TRBJ1-6 gives the whole variable domain EAGVAQSPRYKIIEKRQSVAFWCNPISGHATLYWYQQILGQGPKLLIQFQNNGVVDDSQLPKDRFSAERLKGVDSTLKIQPAKLEDSAVYLCASSLGHYNSPLHFGNGTRLTVT.

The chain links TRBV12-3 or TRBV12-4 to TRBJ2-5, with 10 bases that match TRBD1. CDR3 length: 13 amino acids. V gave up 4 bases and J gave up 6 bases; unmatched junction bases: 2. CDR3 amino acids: CASSWTGGKTQYF. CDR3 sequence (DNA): TGTGCCAGCAGTTGGACAGGGGGAAAGACCCAGTACTTC.

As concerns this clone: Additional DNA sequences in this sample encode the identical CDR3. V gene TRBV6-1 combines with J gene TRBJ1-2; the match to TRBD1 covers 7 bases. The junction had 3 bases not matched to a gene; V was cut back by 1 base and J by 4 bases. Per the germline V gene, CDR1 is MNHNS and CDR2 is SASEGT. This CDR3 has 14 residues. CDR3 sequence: CASSEGTGLYGYTF. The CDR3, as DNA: TGTGCCAGCAGTGAAGGGACAGGACTCTATGGCTACACCTTC.

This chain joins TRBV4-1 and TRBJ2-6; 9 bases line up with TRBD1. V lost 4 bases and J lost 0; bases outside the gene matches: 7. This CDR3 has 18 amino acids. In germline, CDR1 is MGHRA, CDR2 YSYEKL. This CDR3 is CASSLGTGKGSGANVLTF. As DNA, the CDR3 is TGCGCCAGCAGCCTGGGGACAGGGAAAGGCTCTGGGGCCAACGTCCTGACTTTC.

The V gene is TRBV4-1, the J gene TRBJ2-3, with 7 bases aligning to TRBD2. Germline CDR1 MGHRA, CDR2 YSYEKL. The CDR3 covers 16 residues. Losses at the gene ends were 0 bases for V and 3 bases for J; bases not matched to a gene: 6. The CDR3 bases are TGCGCCAGCAGCCAAGAAGAGGCGGGAGATACAGATACGCAGTATTTT. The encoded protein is CASSQEEAGDTDTQYF.

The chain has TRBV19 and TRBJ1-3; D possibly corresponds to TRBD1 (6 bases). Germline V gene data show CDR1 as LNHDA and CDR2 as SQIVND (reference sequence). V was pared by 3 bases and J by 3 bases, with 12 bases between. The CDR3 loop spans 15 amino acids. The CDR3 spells CASSMNREGGNTIYF. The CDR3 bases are TGTGCCAGTAGTATGAACAGGGAAGGTGGAAACACCATATATTTT.

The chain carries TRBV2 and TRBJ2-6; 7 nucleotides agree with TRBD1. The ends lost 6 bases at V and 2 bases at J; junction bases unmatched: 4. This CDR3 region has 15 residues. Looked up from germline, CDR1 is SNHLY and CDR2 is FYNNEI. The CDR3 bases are TGTGCCAGCAGCCGAGACAGGGCTGGGGCCAACGTCCTGACTTTC. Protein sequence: CASSRDRAGANVLTF.

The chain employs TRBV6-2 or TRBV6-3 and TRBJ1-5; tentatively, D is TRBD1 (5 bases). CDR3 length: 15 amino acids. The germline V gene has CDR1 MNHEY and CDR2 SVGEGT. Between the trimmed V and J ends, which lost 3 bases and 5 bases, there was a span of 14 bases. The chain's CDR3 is CASSYFRVEDQPQHF. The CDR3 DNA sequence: TGTGCCAGCAGTTATTTCAGGGTGGAAGATCAGCCCCAGCATTTT.

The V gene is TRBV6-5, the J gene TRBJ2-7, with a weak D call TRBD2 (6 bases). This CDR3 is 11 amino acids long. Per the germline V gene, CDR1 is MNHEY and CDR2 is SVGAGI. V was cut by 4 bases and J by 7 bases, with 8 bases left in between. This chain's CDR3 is CASSSAGEQYF. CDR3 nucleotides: TGTGCCAGCAGTTCGGCGGGAGAGCAGTACTTC.

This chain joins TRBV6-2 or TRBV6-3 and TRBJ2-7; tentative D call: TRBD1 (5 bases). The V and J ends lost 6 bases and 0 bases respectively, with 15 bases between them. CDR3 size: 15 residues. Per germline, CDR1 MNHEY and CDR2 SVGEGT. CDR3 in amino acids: CASSRSGWASYEQYF. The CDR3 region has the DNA TGTGCCAGCAGCCGCTCAGGGTGGGCCTCCTACGAGCAGTACTTC.

The CDR3 nucleotides read TGTGCCAGCAGCTTAGTCGGCATTGGGGCTTTTGAAAAACTGTTTTTT. It yields the protein CASSLVGIGAFEKLFF. The chain links TRBV7-9 to TRBJ1-4; possibly TRBD1 for D (5 bases). CDR1 and CDR2 from the germline V gene are SEHNR and FQNEAQ (reference sequence). There are 16 residues in the CDR3. V was cut by 1 base and J by 7 bases, with 16 bases left in between.

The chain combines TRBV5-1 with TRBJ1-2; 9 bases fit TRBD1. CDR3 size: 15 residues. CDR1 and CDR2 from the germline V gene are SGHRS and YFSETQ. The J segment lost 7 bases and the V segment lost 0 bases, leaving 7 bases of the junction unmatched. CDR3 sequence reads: CASSLGGQGTGGYTF. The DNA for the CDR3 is TGCGCCAGCAGCTTGGGAGGACAGGGGACGGGTGGCTACACCTTC.

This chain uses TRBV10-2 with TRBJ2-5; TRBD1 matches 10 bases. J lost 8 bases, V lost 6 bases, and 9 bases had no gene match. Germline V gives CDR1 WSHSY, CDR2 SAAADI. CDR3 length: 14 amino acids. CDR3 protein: CASRATGGKRTQYF. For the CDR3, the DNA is TGCGCCAGCAGGGCGACAGGGGGCAAGAGAACCCAGTACTTC.

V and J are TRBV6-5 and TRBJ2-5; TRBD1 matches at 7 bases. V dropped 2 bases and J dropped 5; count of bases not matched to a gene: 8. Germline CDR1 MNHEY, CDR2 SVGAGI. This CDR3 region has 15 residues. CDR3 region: CASSYANTGVETQYF. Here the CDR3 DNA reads TGTGCCAGCAGTTACGCTAACACAGGGGTTGAGACCCAGTACTTC.

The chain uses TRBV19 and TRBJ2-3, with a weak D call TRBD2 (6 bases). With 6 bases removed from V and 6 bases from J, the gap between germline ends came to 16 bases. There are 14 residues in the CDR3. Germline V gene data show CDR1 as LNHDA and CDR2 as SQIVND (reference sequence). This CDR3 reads CASRRDFAVDTQYF. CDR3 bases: TGTGCCAGTAGGCGGGACTTCGCGGTGGATACGCAGTATTTT.

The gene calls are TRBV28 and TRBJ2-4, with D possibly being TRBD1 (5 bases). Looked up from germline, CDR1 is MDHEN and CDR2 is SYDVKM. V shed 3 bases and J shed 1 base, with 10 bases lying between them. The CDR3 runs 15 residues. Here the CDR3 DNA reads TGTGCCAGCAGTTTTGCCAGGGTTGCCAAAAACATTCAGTACTTC. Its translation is CASSFARVAKNIQYF.

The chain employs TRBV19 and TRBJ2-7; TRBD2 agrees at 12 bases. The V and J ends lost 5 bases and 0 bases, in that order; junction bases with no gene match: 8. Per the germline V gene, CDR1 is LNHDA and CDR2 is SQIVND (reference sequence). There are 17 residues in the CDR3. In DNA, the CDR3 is TGTGCCAGTAGTTGGACTAGCGGGAAGGCAAGCTCCTACGAGCAGTACTTC. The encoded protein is CASSWTSGKASSYEQYF.